This entry concerns a single T cell receptor beta chain. Its antigen remains unidentified. It has no much larger one-base neighbor in the sample; base qualities were not kept. Patients with autoimmune disease history or receiving systemic immunosuppression were excluded from the trial. In every dose cohort, peripheral blood was drawn for TCR sequencing at baseline, cycle 4 day 1, and cycle 7 day 1. Samples came from an open-label, multicenter, first-in-human phase I dose-escalation trial of ivuxolimab. Adults with locally advanced or metastatic head and neck squamous cell, hepatocellular, melanoma or renal cell carcinoma were enrolled in the trial. Before TCR sequencing, CD4+ T cells and CD8+ T cells were sorted from peripheral blood as separate populations. The CDR3 measures 15 amino acids from cysteine to phenylalanine. The CDR3 DNA has 45 bases and is translated from base 1. This sample was taken from a study of OX40 agonist ivuxolimab in advanced cancers. Background on the whole study: The costimulatory receptor OX40 (CD134) was targeted by ivuxolimab, a fully human IgG2 agonistic monoclonal antibody. Intravenous ivuxolimab was administered to patients every 2 weeks at six dose levels: 0.01, 0.1, 0.3, 1.5, 3 and 10 mg/kg. Among the 52 dose-escalation patients, around 19 had hepatocellular carcinoma, 15 or so melanoma, 9 renal cell carcinoma and 9 head and neck cancer. In the dose-escalation cohort, 82.7% of patients were male, and the mean age was approximately 64 years, with a range of about 23 to 85. Patients were allowed to have had prior anti-PD-1, anti-PD-L1 or anti-CTLA-4 therapy, and approximately 40% of the dose-escalation patients had been treated with checkpoint inhibitors. Partial responses were achieved by three dose-escalation patients, of whom one had hepatocellular carcinoma and two had cutaneous melanoma. The purpose of peripheral TCRbeta sequencing was to test whether ivuxolimab changed TCR sequence diversity and led to clonal T-cell expansion. The monotherapy dose-escalation portion (N of about 57 patients) of the phase I ivuxolimab trial is reported in the paper.

General study outcomes and caveats: Low levels of normalized T-cell clonal expansion were also seen in some patients who did not respond. The antigen specificity of the clonally expanded peripheral T cells was not determined. At doses of 0.1 to 3.0 mg/kg, clonal expansion of both CD4+ and CD8+ T cells in blood was seen between baseline and week 6. After ivuxolimab, expanded clones were on average more numerous among CD8+ T cells than among CD4+ T cells. In the 0.1-3.0 mg/kg groups, partial responders had among the lowest normalized peripheral clonal expansion, particularly in CD8+ T cells.

For sequencing of the TCRbeta CDR3 region, genomic DNA was extracted from the sorted cells. TCRbeta CDR3 regions were sequenced using the immunoSEQ Assay. What TCRdb holds here is the immuneACCESS table cut down to in-frame rearrangements. Part of the clones is not present; checked against another copy, under half of the missing clones reflect an unresolved V gene, and the others are unexplained. The sample table holds tens of thousands of clones, of which 80% to 95% were seen once. Around 4.2% of the sample belongs to the ten largest clones. The origin of this receptor is an adult with an advanced solid tumor such as melanoma, head and neck, liver or kidney cancer. Sequences were derived from CD4+ or CD8+ T cells sorted from blood, sampled in a trial of the OX40 agonist ivuxolimab. The chain was built from TRBV21-1 and TRBJ1-4. TRBV21-1 is termed a pseudogene. The DNA sequence reads TGTGCCAGCAGCTCCCGGGACGGACCAAATGAAAAACTGTTTTTT. This sequence encodes CASSSRDGPNEKLFF.